What follows are 18 T cell receptor beta chains derived from one specimen sequenced in a study of T-cell reconstitution after alpha-beta-depleted transplantation in children. Library preparation (for TCRbeta) was performed with unique molecular identifiers. TCRdb re-derived calls from the PCR reads in MiXCR, one entry per CDR3 protein. The sample consists of 450,000 to 700,000 distinct CDR3 sequences, 27% of them appearing once. Specimen: PBMCs, collected before TCRalphabeta/CD19-depleted stem cell transplant. The receptor source for this set is a boy younger than two with Wiskott-Aldrich syndrome, due to receive a stem cell transplant.

The sample holds a few counts of this clonotype. V gene TRBV5-1 combines with J gene TRBJ1-1, with D maybe TRBD1 (5 bases). The CDR3 has 13 residues. From germline, CDR1 is SGHRS and CDR2 YFSETQ. Trimming left V 3 bases short and J 7 bases short, with 13 bases between. CDR3 protein: CASSWEGEGEAFF. DNA of the CDR3: TGCGCCAGCAGCTGGGAAGGGGAAGGTGAAGCTTTCTTT. Filled out from reference TRBV5-1 and TRBJ1-1, the complete variable domain reads KAGVTQTPRYLIKTRGQQVTLSCSPISGHRSVSWYQQTPGQGLQFLFEYFSETQRNKGNFPGRFSGRQFSNSRSEMNVSTLELGDSALYLCASSWEGEGEAFFGQGTRLTVV.

This clonotype was seen a few times. V gene TRBV5-1 combines with J gene TRBJ2-3, with D unclear. CDR1 is SGHRS and CDR2 is YFSETQ in the germline V gene. CDR3 size: 16 residues. With 1 base removed from V and 2 bases from J, the gap between germline ends came to 14 bases. The DNA of the CDR3 is TGCGCCAGCAGCTTGACTGGGGTCCCCATCACAGATACGCAGTATTTT. Its protein is CASSLTGVPITDTQYF.

Notes on this clonotype: Germline is not matched at one junction end, which may reflect a read error. V usage is TRBV20-1 and J usage is TRBJ2-1, with 11 nucleotides matching TRBD2. Looked up from germline, CDR1 is DFQATT and CDR2 is SNEGSKA (reference sequence). This CDR3 region has 16 residues. CDR3 loop: CCARVPLAGDLDEQFF. The CDR3 nucleotides read TGCTGTGCTAGAGTCCCACTAGCGGGAGATCTGGATGAGCAGTTCTTC.

V gene TRBV5-1 combines with J gene TRBJ2-3; D perhaps matches TRBD1 (6 bases). Trimming removed 5 bases at V and 3 bases at J, with 13 bases between. CDR3 length: 14 amino acids. Germline CDR1 is SGHRS and CDR2 is YFSETQ. CDR3 sequence (DNA): TGCGCCAGCAGGAGCGAACAGGGAACAGATACGCAGTATTTT. Amino acid sequence: CASRSEQGTDTQYF.

This clonotype has more than one count but fewer than ten. J is TRBJ2-5 and V is TRBV5-1; D call uncertain. The CDR3 has 13 residues. Trimming took off 3 bases at V and 5 bases at J, with 11 bases between the two ends. Germline loops: CDR1 SGHRS, CDR2 YFSETQ. The CDR3 loop reads CASSSVLGETQYF. In nucleotides, the CDR3 is TGCGCCAGCAGCTCGGTTTTGGGGGAGACCCAGTACTTC.

In this sample, this clonotype turned up a few times. The chain is built from TRBV12-3 or TRBV12-4 and TRBJ1-2; perhaps TRBD1 as D (5 bases). This CDR3 contains 12 residues. Trimming took off 6 bases at V and 7 bases at J, with 12 bases between the two ends. The CDR3: CASRPQGSGYTF. CDR3 in DNA: TGTGCCAGCAGGCCGCAGGGCTCTGGCTACACCTTC.

This clonotype appeared a few times. The chain joins TRBV12-3 or TRBV12-4 to TRBJ2-7, with 7 bases identical to TRBD2. The CDR3 is made up of 15 amino acids. V lost 3 bases to trimming and J lost 3 bases; unmatched junction nucleotides: 8. CDR3 in amino acids: CASSFSRERGYEQYF. CDR3 in DNA: TGTGCCAGCAGTTTTAGTAGAGAGCGGGGCTACGAGCAGTACTTC.

This clonotype was counted a few times. The chain has TRBV20-1 and TRBJ2-5, with 13 bases matching TRBD2. V lost 5 bases and J lost 4; bases outside the gene matches: 10. The CDR3 loop spans 16 amino acids. Germline CDR1 DFQATT, CDR2 SNEGSKA (reference sequence). The CDR3: CSAQGGRTSGRETQYF. In DNA, the CDR3 is TGCAGTGCTCAGGGTGGTCGGACTAGCGGGAGAGAGACCCAGTACTTC.

This clonotype was seen a handful of times. The V and J genes are TRBV10-3 and TRBJ2-7; TRBD2 agrees at 10 bases. Germline V CDR1 and CDR2: ENHRY, SYGVKD. The CDR3 has 14 amino acids. V shed 2 bases and J 4 bases; nucleotides not matched to a gene: 2. The CDR3 bases are TGTGCCATCAGTGAGAAGACTAGCGGGTACGAGCAGTACTTC. This codes for CAISEKTSGYEQYF.

The chain recombines TRBV5-1 with TRBJ2-7; D unresolved. This CDR3 comprises 16 residues. V lost 4 bases and J lost 0, with 17 bases in between. Looked up from germline, CDR1 is SGHRS and CDR2 is YFSETQ. The CDR3 bases are TGCGCCAGCAGCCCTCTTCGCAGTGGGATCTCCTACGAGCAGTACTTC. Translation: CASSPLRSGISYEQYF.

V usage is TRBV5-1 and J usage is TRBJ2-1; no firm D call. CDR3 length: 14 amino acids. CDR1 SGHRS and CDR2 YFSETQ come from the germline V gene. V lost 1 base to trimming and J lost 2 bases, with 7 bases between them. CDR3 region: CASSLIRTYNEQFF. The CDR3 coding sequence is TGCGCCAGCAGCTTGATCCGGACCTACAATGAGCAGTTCTTC.

This clonotype was picked up many times. This rearrangement joins TRBV5-1 to TRBJ2-5, with D unclear. The CDR3 is 12 residues long. CDR1 and CDR2 from the germline V gene are SGHRS and YFSETQ. The ends were cut back, 0 bases at V and 5 bases at J, with 5 bases in the middle. This chain's CDR3 is CASSLGWETQYF. The DNA of the CDR3 is TGCGCCAGCAGCTTGGGGTGGGAGACCCAGTACTTC.

This chain uses TRBV12-3 or TRBV12-4 with TRBJ1-5; 8 bases are shared with TRBD1. The V segment lost 1 base and the J segment 6 bases; nucleotides outside the gene matches: 2. The length of the CDR3 is 14 residues. This CDR3 reads CASSLGRGLQPQHF. DNA of the CDR3: TGTGCCAGCAGTTTAGGCAGGGGGCTTCAGCCCCAGCATTTT.

The V gene is TRBV5-1, the J gene TRBJ2-5; 7 bases match TRBD2. The CDR3 is 16 residues long. The trim removed 3 bases at V and 1 base at J, leaving 9 bases unmatched. CDR1 and CDR2 (germline): SGHRS, YFSETQ. As DNA, the CDR3 is TGCGCCAGCAGCTCCCAACCGGGAGGACTCCAAGAGACCCAGTACTTC. Protein: CASSSQPGGLQETQYF.

The gene calls are TRBV18 and TRBJ1-2; unclear D gene. Germline CDR1 and CDR2: KGHSH and LQKENI. Trimming stripped 6 bases from V and 4 bases from J, with 18 bases between. There are 15 residues in the CDR3. CDR3 bases: TGTGCCAGCTCCCCGAGCCAGGAGCCTAGCTATGGCTACACCTTC. This translates into CASSPSQEPSYGYTF.

The rearrangement links TRBV21-1 to TRBJ2-1; TRBD1, as called in the table, went unchecked against the DNA. TRBV21-1 is noted as a pseudogene. There are 16 residues in the CDR3. The CDR3 DNA follows: TGTGCCAGCAGCAAGGCGACGGGACAGGGTTACAATGAGCAGTTCTTC. This sequence encodes CASSKATGQGYNEQFF.

The rearrangement links TRBV30 to TRBJ2-7, with D possibly matching TRBD1 (6 bases). V lost 3 bases to trimming and J lost 3 bases, with 15 bases between them. The CDR3 contains 14 residues. Germline V lookup: CDR1 GTSNPN, CDR2 SVGIG (reference sequence). The CDR3 sequence: CAWSRGPPLYEQYF. In nucleotides, the CDR3 is TGTGCCTGGAGCAGGGGACCTCCTCTCTACGAGCAGTACTTC.

The rearrangement links TRBV10-3 to TRBJ2-1; TRBD2 aligns across 11 bases. With 6 bases clipped from V and 6 bases from J, the junction kept 1 base outside the gene matches. From germline, CDR1 is ENHRY and CDR2 SYGVKD. CDR3 length equals 13 residues. The CDR3 DNA sequence: TGTGCCATCAGCGGACTAGCGGGCAATGAGCAGTTCTTC. This codes for CAISGLAGNEQFF.